This entry is about one T cell receptor (beta chain). The antigen is unknown. Repertoires were generated with immunoSEQ multiplex PCR, while TCRdb's copy carries only in-frame clones and drops some. Seen here are some 71,000 clones, roughly 93% observed once, and the top ten hold about 0.93%. Germline V gene lookup returns CDR1 MRHNA and CDR2 SNTAGT. The CDR3 runs to 15 residues. V lost 0 bases and J lost 7; bases outside the gene matches: 6. This sample was taken from a study of cytomegalovirus exposure and HLA in healthy donors. General study points: Across donors, most TCRs were seen rarely, yet some public ones were widespread.

Sample: PBMCs. This clonotype was obtained from a woman between 18 and 30 years old in good health and CMV-seronegative. This chain connects TRBV6-4 to TRBJ1-5, with 7 bases matching TRBD1. This CDR3 is CASSDSDRVHQPQHF. The CDR3 DNA sequence: TGTGCCAGCAGTGACTCCGACAGGGTACACCAGCCCCAGCATTTT.